Below, 9 T cell receptor beta chains from the same sample are listed, as sequenced in a study of blood T cell repertoires in COVID-19 (dated by TCRdb to 2020 to 2021). Libraries were built with the immunoSEQ multiplex PCR assay. Drawn from immuneACCESS, this table holds only the in-frame rearrangements with V and J called that TCRdb kept. Clones are partly lost; checked studies trace under half to an unresolved V gene and leave the rest unexplained. In this sample the table shows roughly 410,000 clones, 70% to 90% of which occur a single time. The ten top clones hold roughly 2.1% of the sample. The sample was peripheral blood. The receptors shown here come from a woman aged 55-75 years with COVID-19, enrolled during active disease.

J is TRBJ2-7 and V is TRBV11-2; 14 nucleotides align to TRBD2. The V gene's germline CDR1 is SGHAT and CDR2 FQNNGV. V lost 6 bases to trimming and J lost 7 bases; unmatched junction nucleotides: 8. CDR3 size: 15 residues. Here the CDR3 reads CASSTGLAGGDEQYF. The CDR3 DNA is TGTGCCAGCAGTACCGGACTAGCGGGGGGTGATGAGCAGTACTTC.

The chain carries TRBV6-5 and TRBJ1-1; 9 positions match TRBD1. This CDR3 comprises 14 residues. V lost 4 bases, J lost 1 base, and 1 base stayed unmatched. Germline lookup yields CDR1 MNHEY and CDR2 SVGAGI. Here the CDR3 DNA reads TGTGCCAGCAGTTGGGACAGGGCGAACACTGAAGCTTTCTTT. Its protein product is CASSWDRANTEAFF.

The chain combines TRBV5-6 with TRBJ2-5; 7 positions match TRBD2. Germline CDR1 is SGHDT and CDR2 is YYEEEE. Unmatched junction bases numbered 4, after V lost 4 bases and J lost 1 base. CDR3 length: 14 residues. Here the CDR3 reads CASSPRGSQETQYF. In DNA form, the CDR3 reads TGTGCCAGCAGCCCGCGGGGGTCCCAAGAGACCCAGTACTTC.

The rearrangement joins TRBV27 to TRBJ2-3; D perhaps matches TRBD1 (6 bases). Germline CDR1 reads MNHEY; CDR2 reads SMNVEV (reference sequence). CDR3 length equals 14 residues. Trimming pared 6 bases from V and 0 bases from J, leaving 10 bases between. The CDR3 DNA reads as TGTGCCAGCAGCAGACAGGATAGCACAGATACGCAGTATTTT. This sequence encodes CASSRQDSTDTQYF.

The chain has TRBV19 and TRBJ2-3, with 10 bases fitting TRBD2. CDR3 length: 17 residues. Germline CDR1 is LNHDA and CDR2 is SQIVND (reference sequence). V gave up 7 bases and J gave up 7 bases; unmatched junction bases: 17. CDR3 loop: CASTPRGQRGGGYTQYF. The CDR3 DNA follows: TGTGCCAGTACCCCCAGAGGGCAGCGGGGGGGCGGCTATACGCAGTATTTT.

This clone has only a few counts. The chain couples TRBV4-1 to TRBJ1-3; 7 nucleotides align to TRBD1. The ends lost 0 bases at V and 0 bases at J; junction bases unmatched: 5. From germline, CDR1 is MGHRA and CDR2 YSYEKL. The CDR3 consists of 17 residues. For the CDR3, the DNA is TGCGCCAGCAGCCAAGACGGGACAGCTTACTCTGGAAACACCATATATTTT. It translates to CASSQDGTAYSGNTIYF.

V is TRBV5-4 and J is TRBJ2-3; D ambiguous. The V end was cut by 5 bases, the J end by 2 bases, with 6 bases between. Germline-derived CDR1 and CDR2 are SGHNT and YYREEE (reference sequence). The CDR3 extends over 12 amino acids. In DNA form, the CDR3 reads TGTGCCAGCAGTCAAAACACAGATACGCAGTATTTT. Translating gives CASSQNTDTQYF.

This rearrangement joins TRBV3-1 (or the pseudogene TRBV3-2) to TRBJ2-7, with TRBD1 matching 7 bases. Germline loops: CDR1 LGHDT, CDR2 YNNKEL (reference sequence). The CDR3 is made up of 15 amino acids. Trimming cost V 0 bases and J 4 bases; bases outside gene matches: 6. CDR3 coding DNA: TGTGCCAGCAGCCAAGATACAGGGGAGTGGTACGAGCAGTACTTC. It encodes CASSQDTGEWYEQYF.

V is TRBV9 and J is TRBJ1-1; D is uncertain. This CDR3 has 14 residues. Trimming removed 6 bases from V and 1 base from J, with 13 bases in between. CDR1 is SGDLS, CDR2 YYNGEE, per germline. CDR3 region: CASTRAEGNTEAFF. The CDR3 nucleotides read TGTGCCAGCACGAGGGCTGAGGGGAACACTGAAGCTTTCTTT.